The entry below gives a single T cell receptor (beta chain) sequence along with its context. This clone has more than one count but fewer than ten. It has no known antigen specificity. Base qualities are missing; no much larger clone stands one base away. TCRbeta CDR3 regions were amplified from genomic DNA by means of the immunoSEQ Assay, a bias-controlled multiplex PCR. The authors processed their data as follows. The number of nucleated cells in each sample was estimated by amplification of reference gene primers within the assay. To quantify the absolute abundance of each unique TCRbeta CDR3 rearrangement, sequence reads were collapsed and filtered. Productive Simpson clonality was computed per sample as the square root of Simpson's diversity index over productive rearrangements. What TCRdb holds here is the immuneACCESS table cut down to in-frame rearrangements. Part of the clones is not present; checked against another copy, under half of the missing clones reflect an unresolved V gene, and the others are unexplained. Clone size and the V and J calls come from that table; the DNA yielded D and trimming. Present in this sample are 200,000 to 250,000 clones, roughly 76% of which were seen just once. About 5% of the sample rests with the top ten.

This record comes from a study of blood T cell repertoires in COVID-19 (dated by TCRdb to the early 2020s). Some background on the complete study: Samples from collaborators originated in the United States, Italy and Spain and spanned both the acute and convalescent phases of COVID-19. The prospective study material was composed of cDNA or gDNA derived from T cells, B-cell-depleted T cells, or PBMCs. A de-identified subject ID, COVID-19 status, age in years and sex were almost always included in the sample metadata. Where available, HLA class I and class II types were taken from metadata supplied by the sample provider and were not determined by assay-based typing. Samples were obtained from the ongoing ImmuneRACE study (first 160 participants) and from 1,254 subjects provided by 6 global collaborators. The repertoires were made available in a free public database intended to serve as a resource for research on the immune response to SARS-CoV-2. Deeply sampled blood TCRbeta repertoires from subjects exposed to, actively infected with, or recovered from COVID-19 were included in the dataset.

Collaborating institutions collected whole blood in K2EDTA tubes following their own protocols. Collaborator samples were shipped for TCRbeta analysis as frozen whole blood, isolated PBMCs, or DNA extracted from either sample type. What the authors observed across the whole study: Clinical and demographic metadata were provided uncurated, with the amount varying by source and participant.

V and J lose 0 bases and 2 bases, and a span of 8 bases separates them. There are 14 amino acids in the CDR3, from cysteine to phenylalanine inclusive. Only CDR3 DNA remains: 42 bases, in frame from the first base. From a lookup of the germline V gene (reference sequence), CDR1 and CDR2 are SEHNR and FQNEAQ. The sample consisted of peripheral blood. Recombination joined TRBV7-9 with TRBJ2-7; there is no confident call for the D gene. The TCR comes from a human donor in a cohort sampled during active COVID-19. The CDR3 region has the sequence CASSLASRPYEQYF. The nucleotides are TGTGCCAGCAGCTTAGCTAGCAGACCCTACGAGCAGTACTTC.